Shown below are 11 T cell receptor beta chains from a single sample sequenced in a study of T cell repertoires in cytomegalovirus infection. TCRdb ran MiXCR on the reads and lists one entry per CDR3 protein. The data show fewer than 200,000 distinct CDR3 sequences, with around 14% seen just once and roughly 30% held by the top ten. Sample: PBMCs. The receptors originated from a human donor in good health (CMV status not recorded). Some clones in this sample may be carry-over from other donors' samples.

This clonotype was observed many times. This chain connects TRBV12-3 or TRBV12-4 to TRBJ1-4; 7 nucleotides line up with TRBD1. This CDR3 has 21 amino acids. J was trimmed by 3 bases and V by 5 bases; bases with no gene match: 24. The CDR3 sequence: CASSPWGRGQTVAVANEKLFF. In DNA form, the CDR3 reads TGTGCCAGCAGTCCTTGGGGTCGGGGACAGACAGTGGCAGTAGCTAATGAAAAACTGTTTTTT.

The table lists this clonotype with many counts. The chain joins TRBV7-8 to TRBJ2-7, with 7 bases that match TRBD1. V shed 5 bases and J 0 bases; nucleotides not matched to a gene: 7. The CDR3 is 15 amino acids. CDR1 and CDR2 (germline): SGHVS, FQNEAQ. CDR3 sequence (DNA): TGTGCCAGCAGCGGAACTTGGGACAGCTCCTACGAGCAGTACTTC. It codes for CASSGTWDSSYEQYF.

The rearrangement joins TRBV5-1 to TRBJ1-4, with TRBD1 identical over 12 bases. Germline CDR1 SGHRS, CDR2 YFSETQ. The CDR3 is made up of 14 amino acids. Trimming removed 4 bases from V and 8 bases from J; junction bases left unmatched: 3. The CDR3 DNA reads TGCGCCAGCAGCCCCGGGACAGGGGGCGAAAAACTGTTTTTT. Encoded protein: CASSPGTGGEKLFF.

This clonotype showed up many times. This rearrangement joins TRBV7-9 to TRBJ1-5, with 9 positions matching TRBD1. The CDR3 length is 16 residues. V lost 6 bases to trimming and J lost 5 bases; unmatched junction nucleotides: 11. The germline gives CDR1 SEHNR, CDR2 FQNEAQ (reference sequence). CDR3 sequence reads: CASRLVTGGADQPQHF. CDR3 nucleotides: TGTGCCAGCAGGCTCGTCACAGGGGGCGCGGATCAGCCCCAGCATTTT.

The chain combines TRBV19 with TRBJ1-5; no firm D call. This CDR3 comprises 12 residues. Germline V lookup: CDR1 LNHDA, CDR2 SQIVND (reference sequence). V was shortened by 3 bases and J by 9 bases, with 9 bases between the two germline ends. For the CDR3, the DNA is TGTGCCAGTAGTATGGTGAATTGGCCCCAGCATTTT. Translation: CASSMVNWPQHF. The full variable domain, completed using reference TRBV19 and TRBJ1-5, is DGGITQSPKYLFRKEGQNVTLSCEQNLNHDAMYWYRQDPGQGLRLIYYSQIVNDFQKGDIAEGYSVSREKKESFPLTVTSAQKNPTAFYLCASSMVNWPQHFGDGTRLSIL.

The chain is built from TRBV29-1 and TRBJ2-2; the match to TRBD1 covers 7 bases. In germline, CDR1 is SQVTM, CDR2 ANQGSEA. This CDR3 has 15 amino acids. The CDR3 spells CGANHGTARTGELFF. In DNA, the CDR3 is TGCGGCGCCAACCACGGGACAGCTAGGACCGGGGAGCTGTTTTTT.

There are many counts of this clonotype. The CDR3 DNA follows: TGTGCCAGCAGCTTGTCCAGGGACACTGAAGCTTTCTTT. As protein: CASSLSRDTEAFF. The J gene is TRBJ1-1, the V gene TRBV7-2; maybe TRBD1 (5 bases). CDR1 and CDR2 from the germline V gene are SGHTA and FQGNSA. Trimming pared 3 bases from V and 3 bases from J, leaving 8 bases between. This CDR3 contains 13 residues.

The chain uses TRBV19 and TRBJ2-7; 8 bases line up with TRBD2. The CDR3 extends over 14 amino acids. The V segment lost 3 bases and the J segment 4 bases; nucleotides outside the gene matches: 5. Germline CDR1 LNHDA, CDR2 SQIVND (reference sequence). The CDR3 coding sequence is TGTGCCAGTAGTATTGAAGCGGGAGTTTACGAGCAGTACTTC. It encodes CASSIEAGVYEQYF.

This clonotype has only a few counts. This chain connects TRBV2 to TRBJ2-5; 7 nucleotides align to TRBD1. The CDR3 sequence is 13 residues long. Germline loops: CDR1 SNHLY, CDR2 FYNNEI. The junction had 7 bases not matched to a gene; V was cut back by 6 bases and J by 6 bases. The CDR3 region has the DNA TGTGCCAGCAGCTGGGACAGCGCGCAGACCCAGTACTTC. It encodes CASSWDSAQTQYF.

A few counts support this clonotype. The chain couples TRBV6-2 or TRBV6-3 to TRBJ2-7; no reliable D call. The V end lost 10 bases, the J end lost 7 bases, and 14 bases lay between the germline ends. This CDR3 has 11 amino acids. Germline values: CDR1 MNHEY, CDR2 SVGEGT. The CDR3 loop reads CATSSLLEQYF. DNA for the CDR3: TGTGCCACCTCGAGTTTATTGGAGCAGTACTTC.

Only a few counts were recorded for this clonotype. This chain uses TRBV6-2 or TRBV6-3 with TRBJ1-2; TRBD1 might be the D (6 bases). This CDR3 region has 15 residues. From germline, CDR1 is MNHEY and CDR2 SVGEGT. The germline V and J ends were trimmed by 6 bases and 3 bases, with 17 bases remaining between them. The CDR3: CASRSNGQSYYGYTF. The CDR3 nucleotides read TGTGCCAGCAGATCCAATGGACAGTCCTACTATGGCTACACCTTC.